These 14 T cell receptor beta chains were sequenced from one sample in a study of type 1 regulatory T cells. Their antigen targets remain unknown. One entry per CDR3 protein, called by TCRdb with MiXCR from the reads. The table shows roughly 67,000 distinct CDR3 sequences, with about 62% occurring only once. Sample: cultured T cells, either the whole culture or a sorted T cell fraction (not recorded which). As to subset: Tr1-enriched cell product generated in vitro against host alloantigens. These receptors originate from a human donor in good health.

This clonotype showed up just a few times. This sequence joins TRBV29-1 and TRBJ2-5; the D gene is possibly TRBD2 (6 bases). This CDR3 comprises 14 residues. V dropped 6 bases and J dropped 4 bases, with 18 bases sitting between them. Germline V lookup: CDR1 SQVTM, CDR2 ANQGSEA. CDR3: CSVGMAGWRETQYF. In DNA, the CDR3 is TGCAGCGTCGGCATGGCGGGATGGCGAGAGACCCAGTACTTC.

The rearrangement uses TRBV27 and TRBJ2-1; 10 bases line up with TRBD2. Per the germline V gene, CDR1 is MNHEY and CDR2 is SMNVEV (reference sequence). V dropped 7 bases and J dropped 7; count of bases not matched to a gene: 10. The CDR3 extends over 15 amino acids. CDR3 sequence (DNA): TGTGCCAGCATAAAGCGGGAGGGCCTCCGGAATGAGCAGTTCTTC. This translates into CASIKREGLRNEQFF.

This rearrangement joins TRBV6-1 to TRBJ2-5; maybe TRBD2 (7 bases). The CDR3 sequence is 16 residues long. Per the germline V gene, CDR1 is MNHNS and CDR2 is SASEGT. V was shortened by 8 bases and J by 3 bases, with 22 bases between the two germline ends. CDR3 loop: CASGGRREAREETQYF. CDR3 coding DNA: TGTGCCAGCGGGGGGCGACGGGAGGCAAGGGAAGAGACCCAGTACTTC.

As regards this clonotype: One end of the junction varies from germline; a read error may be responsible. The chain is built from TRBV6-6 and TRBJ1-2; 7 positions agree with TRBD1. The V gene's germline CDR1 is MNHNY and CDR2 SVGAGI (reference sequence). The CDR3 runs 15 residues. The CDR3 region has the DNA TGTACCAGCAGTTCCAGGGGGACTGGGAACTATGGCTACACCTTC. It translates to CTSSSRGTGNYGYTF.

This chain uses TRBV11-2 with TRBJ2-7; 11 positions agree with TRBD2. CDR3 length equals 16 residues. Looked up from germline, CDR1 is SGHAT and CDR2 is FQNNGV. V lost 2 bases, J lost 1 base, and 4 bases stayed unmatched. In nucleotides, the CDR3 is TGTGCCAGCAGCTTAACTAGCGGGAGTGGGTCCTACGAGCAGTACTTC. Translating it yields CASSLTSGSGSYEQYF.

V is TRBV20-1 and J is TRBJ2-3, with 9 positions matching TRBD1. The junction had 12 bases not matched to a gene; V was cut back by 5 bases and J by 6 bases. CDR1 and CDR2 (germline): DFQATT, SNEGSKA (reference sequence). The CDR3 is made up of 15 amino acids. In DNA, the CDR3 is TGCAGTGCTTCAATTCCGGGACAGGGTTACGATACGCAGTATTTT. Translating gives CSASIPGQGYDTQYF.

This sequence joins TRBV12-3 or TRBV12-4 and TRBJ2-7; D possibly corresponds to TRBD1 (7 bases). Trimming removed 6 bases from V and 1 base from J, with 13 bases in between. This CDR3 has 14 amino acids. CDR3 amino acids: CASSQGGDSYEQYF. The CDR3 DNA follows: TGTGCCAGCAGCCAGGGGGGAGATTCCTACGAGCAGTACTTC.

The rearrangement uses TRBV29-1 and TRBJ2-7; D remains unclear. Germline V gives CDR1 SQVTM, CDR2 ANQGSEA. This CDR3 spans 11 amino acids. The V end lost 7 bases, the J end lost 2 bases, and 9 bases lay between the germline ends. CDR3 in DNA: TGCAGCGGGGGAATTGCCTACGAGCAGTACTTC. Translating it yields CSGGIAYEQYF.

The sample holds a few counts of this clonotype. The chain couples TRBV20-1 to TRBJ2-3; no clear D gene. Trimming removed 1 base at V and 4 bases at J, with 6 bases between. Germline V gene lookup returns CDR1 DFQATT and CDR2 SNEGSKA (reference sequence). The CDR3 runs to 12 residues. CDR3 residues: CSARVHSDTQYF. CDR3 bases: TGCAGTGCTAGAGTCCACTCAGATACGCAGTATTTT.

The DNA of the CDR3 is TGTGCCAGCAGCCAAGTAGCGGGAGGGCCCCACAATGAGCAGTTCTTC. Translating gives CASSQVAGGPHNEQFF. The chain combines TRBV3-1 with TRBJ2-1; 11 positions agree with TRBD2. V trimming: 1 base; J trimming: 5 bases; junction bases outside the gene matches: 4. CDR3 length: 16 amino acids. Germline CDR1 LGHDT, CDR2 YNNKEL (reference sequence).

The chain has TRBV3-1 and TRBJ1-6; no reliable D call. There are 11 residues in the CDR3. V dropped 3 bases and J dropped 11 bases, with 5 bases sitting between them. CDR1 is LGHDT, CDR2 YNNKEL, per germline (reference sequence). The CDR3 DNA is TGTGCCAGCAGCCAGGGAGCACCCCTCCACTTT. Translated: CASSQGAPLHF.

This clonotype was recorded only once. The junction and the germline gene differ at one end; a read error may be behind it. The chain has TRBV19 and TRBJ1-3; no definite D call. CDR3 size: 15 residues. Germline-derived CDR1 and CDR2 are LNHDA and SQIVND (reference sequence). DNA of the CDR3: TGTGCCAGTAGTATAGATCCCGGCTCTGGAAATACCATATATTTT. Translation: CASSIDPGSGNTIYF.

The V gene is TRBV28, the J gene TRBJ1-2; TRBD1 matches 8 bases. V trimming: 5 bases; J trimming: 8 bases; junction bases outside the gene matches: 16. Germline V gene lookup returns CDR1 MDHEN and CDR2 SYDVKM. The CDR3 has 16 amino acids. The CDR3 sequence: CASSHISTGQVGGYTF. The CDR3 DNA reads TGTGCCAGCAGTCATATCTCGACGGGACAGGTCGGAGGCTACACCTTC.

The genes are TRBV12-3 or TRBV12-4 and TRBJ2-3; maybe TRBD2 (5 bases). CDR3 size: 15 residues. Trimming took 7 bases from V and 1 from J, leaving 15 bases between them. CDR3 DNA: TGTGCCAGCACCCTAGGCGGGTACCGCACAGATACGCAGTATTTT. Translating it yields CASTLGGYRTDTQYF.